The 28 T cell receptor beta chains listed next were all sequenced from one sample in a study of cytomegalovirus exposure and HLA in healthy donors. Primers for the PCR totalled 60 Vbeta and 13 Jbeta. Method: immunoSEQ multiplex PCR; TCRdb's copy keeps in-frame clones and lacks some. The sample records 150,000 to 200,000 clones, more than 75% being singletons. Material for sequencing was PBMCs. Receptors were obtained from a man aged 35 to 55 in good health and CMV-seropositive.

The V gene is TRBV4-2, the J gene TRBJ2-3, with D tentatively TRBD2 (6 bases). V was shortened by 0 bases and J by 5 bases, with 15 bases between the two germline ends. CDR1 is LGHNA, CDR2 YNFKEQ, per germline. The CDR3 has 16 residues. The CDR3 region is CASSQEDTGAIDTQYF. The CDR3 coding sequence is TGTGCCAGCAGCCAAGAGGATACGGGAGCGATAGATACGCAGTATTTT.

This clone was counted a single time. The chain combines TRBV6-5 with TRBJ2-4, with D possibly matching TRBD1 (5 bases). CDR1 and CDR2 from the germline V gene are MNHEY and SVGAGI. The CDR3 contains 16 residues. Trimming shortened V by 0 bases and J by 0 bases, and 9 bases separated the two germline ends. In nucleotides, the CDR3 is TGTGCCAGCAGTTACTCGGGGCGACTAGCCAAAAACATTCAGTACTTC. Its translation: CASSYSGRLAKNIQYF.

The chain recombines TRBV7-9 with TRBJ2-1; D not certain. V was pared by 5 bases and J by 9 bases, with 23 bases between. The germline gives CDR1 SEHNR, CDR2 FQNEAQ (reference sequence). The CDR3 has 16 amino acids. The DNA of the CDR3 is TGTGCCAGCAGCCAAGACCCATCCTCTAGGAACACTGAGCAGTTCTTC. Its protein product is CASSQDPSSRNTEQFF.

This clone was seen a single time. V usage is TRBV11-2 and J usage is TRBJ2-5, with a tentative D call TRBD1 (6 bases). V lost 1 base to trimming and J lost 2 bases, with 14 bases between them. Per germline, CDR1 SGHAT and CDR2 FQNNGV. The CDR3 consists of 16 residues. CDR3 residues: CASSLVLTGGQETQYF. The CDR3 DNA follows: TGTGCCAGCAGCTTAGTTTTGACAGGAGGACAAGAGACCCAGTACTTC. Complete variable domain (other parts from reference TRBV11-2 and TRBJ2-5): EAGVAQSPRYKIIEKRQSVAFWCNPISGHATLYWYQQILGQGPKLLIQFQNNGVVDDSQLPKDRFSAERLKGVDSTLKIQPAKLEDSAVYLCASSLVLTGGQETQYFGPGTRLLVL.

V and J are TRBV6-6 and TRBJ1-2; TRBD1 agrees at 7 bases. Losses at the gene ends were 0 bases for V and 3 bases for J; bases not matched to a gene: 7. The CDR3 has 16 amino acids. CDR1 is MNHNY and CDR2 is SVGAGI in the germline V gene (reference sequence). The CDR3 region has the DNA TGTGCCAGCAGTTACTCGGCGGGACAGAGGGACTATGGCTACACCTTC. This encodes CASSYSAGQRDYGYTF.

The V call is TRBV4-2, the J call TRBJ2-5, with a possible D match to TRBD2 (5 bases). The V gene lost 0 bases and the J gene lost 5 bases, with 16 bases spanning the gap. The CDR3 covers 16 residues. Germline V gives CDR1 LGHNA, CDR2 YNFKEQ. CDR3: CASSQDTWLARETQYF. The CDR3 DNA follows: TGTGCCAGCAGCCAAGATACCTGGCTAGCCAGGGAGACCCAGTACTTC.

The CDR3 coding sequence is TGTGCCACCAAGGGGGGGCTGGGACAATCCTACGAGCAGTACTTC. Protein sequence: CATKGGLGQSYEQYF. The rearrangement joins TRBV6-5 to TRBJ2-5; D is perhaps TRBD2 (7 bases). The J call may be incorrect, as the DNA end agrees better with TRBJ2-7. The CDR3 sequence is 15 residues long. Germline CDR1 MNHEY, CDR2 SVGAGI.

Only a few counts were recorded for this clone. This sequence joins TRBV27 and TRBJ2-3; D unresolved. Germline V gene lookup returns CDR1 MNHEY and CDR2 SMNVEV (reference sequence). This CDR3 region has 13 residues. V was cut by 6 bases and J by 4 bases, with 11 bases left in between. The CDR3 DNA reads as TGTGCCAGCAGCCTCGATCCGGCAGATACGCAGTATTTT. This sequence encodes CASSLDPADTQYF.

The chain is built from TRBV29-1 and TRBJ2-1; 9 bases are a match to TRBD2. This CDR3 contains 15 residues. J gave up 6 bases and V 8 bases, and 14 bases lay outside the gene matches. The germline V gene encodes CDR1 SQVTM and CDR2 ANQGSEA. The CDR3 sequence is CSSTGAAGGSNEQFF. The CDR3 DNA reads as TGCAGCTCCACGGGGGCTGCGGGAGGGTCCAATGAGCAGTTCTTC.

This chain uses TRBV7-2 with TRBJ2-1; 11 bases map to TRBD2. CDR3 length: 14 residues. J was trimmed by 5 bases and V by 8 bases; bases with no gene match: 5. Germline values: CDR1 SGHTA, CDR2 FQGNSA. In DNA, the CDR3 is TGTGCCAGCGCAGGACTAGCGGGTCACAATGAGCAGTTCTTC. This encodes CASAGLAGHNEQFF.

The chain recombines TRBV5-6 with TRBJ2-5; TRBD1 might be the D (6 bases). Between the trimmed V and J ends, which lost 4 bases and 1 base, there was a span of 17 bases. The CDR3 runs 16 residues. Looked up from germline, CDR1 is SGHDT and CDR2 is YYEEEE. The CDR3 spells CASSATPGQTQETQYF. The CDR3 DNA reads TGTGCCAGCAGCGCAACACCGGGACAAACCCAAGAGACCCAGTACTTC.

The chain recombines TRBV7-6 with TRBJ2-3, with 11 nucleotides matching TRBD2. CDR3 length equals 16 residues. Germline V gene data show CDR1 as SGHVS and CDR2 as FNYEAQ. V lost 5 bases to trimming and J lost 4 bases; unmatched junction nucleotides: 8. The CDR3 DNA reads TGTGCCAGCAGCCCCTATAGCGGGGGGGGCGCAGATACGCAGTATTTT. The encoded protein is CASSPYSGGGADTQYF.

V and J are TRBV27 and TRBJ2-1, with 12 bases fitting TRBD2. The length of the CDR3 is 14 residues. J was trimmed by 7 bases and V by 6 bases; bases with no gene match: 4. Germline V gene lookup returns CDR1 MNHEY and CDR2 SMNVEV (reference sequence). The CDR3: CASRTSGRVNEQFF. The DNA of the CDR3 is TGTGCCAGCAGGACTAGCGGGAGAGTAAATGAGCAGTTCTTC.

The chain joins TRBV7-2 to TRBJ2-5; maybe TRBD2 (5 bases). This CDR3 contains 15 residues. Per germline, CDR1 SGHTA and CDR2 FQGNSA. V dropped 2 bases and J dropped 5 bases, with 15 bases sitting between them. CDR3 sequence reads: CASSLTGMMGETQYF. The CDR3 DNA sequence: TGTGCCAGCAGCTTAACCGGGATGATGGGGGAGACCCAGTACTTC.

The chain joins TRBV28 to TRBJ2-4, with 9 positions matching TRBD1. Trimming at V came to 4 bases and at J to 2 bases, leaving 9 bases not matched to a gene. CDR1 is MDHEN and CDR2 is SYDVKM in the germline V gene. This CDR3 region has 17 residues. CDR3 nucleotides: TGTGCCAGCAGTTCAGAACAGGGGGCTAGGTCCAAAAACATTCAGTACTTC. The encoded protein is CASSSEQGARSKNIQYF.

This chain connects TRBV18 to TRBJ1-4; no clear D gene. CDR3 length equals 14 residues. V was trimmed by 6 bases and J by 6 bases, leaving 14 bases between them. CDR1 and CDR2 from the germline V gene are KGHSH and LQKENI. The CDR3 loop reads CASSPRGTDEKLFF. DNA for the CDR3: TGTGCCAGCTCCCCCCGGGGAACGGATGAAAAACTGTTTTTT.

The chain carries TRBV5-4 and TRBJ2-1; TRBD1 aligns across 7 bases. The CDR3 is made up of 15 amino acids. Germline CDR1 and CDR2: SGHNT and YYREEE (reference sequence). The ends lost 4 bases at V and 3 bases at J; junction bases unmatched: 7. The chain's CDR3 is CASSRSGTVYNEQFF. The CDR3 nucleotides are TGTGCCAGCAGCCGGTCCGGGACAGTCTACAATGAGCAGTTCTTC. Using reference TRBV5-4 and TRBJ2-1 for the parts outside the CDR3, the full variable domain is ETGVTQSPTHLIKTRGQQVTLRCSSQSGHNTVSWYQQALGQGPQFIFQYYREEENGRGNFPPRFSGLQFPNYSSELNVNALELDDSALYLCASSRSGTVYNEQFFGPGTRLTVL.

The CDR3 protein is CASSAKTGLGEQYF. CDR3 nucleotides: TGTGCCAGCAGCGCAAAAACAGGGCTGGGCGAGCAGTACTTC. The chain has TRBV5-6 and TRBJ2-5; tentative D call: TRBD1 (6 bases). The J call may be incorrect, as the DNA end agrees better with TRBJ2-7. The CDR3 extends over 14 amino acids. The germline CDR1 and CDR2 sequences are SGHDT and YYEEEE.

The CDR3 coding sequence is TGTGCCAGCAGTGGTCGGCAGGGGCTAAACGAGCAGTACTTC. This sequence encodes CASSGRQGLNEQYF. This chain connects TRBV6-1 to TRBJ2-7; TRBD1 is a possible D gene (6 bases). V lost 4 bases, J lost 5 bases, and 15 bases lay in between. CDR1 and CDR2 (germline): MNHNS, SASEGT. The CDR3 length is 14 residues.

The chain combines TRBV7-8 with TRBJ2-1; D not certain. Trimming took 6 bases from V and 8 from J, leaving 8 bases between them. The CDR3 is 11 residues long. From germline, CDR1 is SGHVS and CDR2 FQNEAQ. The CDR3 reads CASSQLYEQFF. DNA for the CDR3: TGTGCCAGCAGTCAGTTATATGAGCAGTTCTTC.

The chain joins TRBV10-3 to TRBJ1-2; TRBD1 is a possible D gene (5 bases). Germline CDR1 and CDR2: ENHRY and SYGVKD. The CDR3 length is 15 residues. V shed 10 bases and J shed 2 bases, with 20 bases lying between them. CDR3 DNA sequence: TGTGCCACCCACAAGGGAGGGGCCCGCAACTATGGCTACACCTTC. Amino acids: CATHKGGARNYGYTF.

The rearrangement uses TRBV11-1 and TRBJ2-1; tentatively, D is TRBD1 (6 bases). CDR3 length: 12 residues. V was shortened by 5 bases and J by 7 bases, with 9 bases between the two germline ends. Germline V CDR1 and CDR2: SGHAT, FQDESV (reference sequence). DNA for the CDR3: TGTGCCAGCAGCCCACAGGGTAATGAGCAGTTCTTC. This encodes CASSPQGNEQFF.

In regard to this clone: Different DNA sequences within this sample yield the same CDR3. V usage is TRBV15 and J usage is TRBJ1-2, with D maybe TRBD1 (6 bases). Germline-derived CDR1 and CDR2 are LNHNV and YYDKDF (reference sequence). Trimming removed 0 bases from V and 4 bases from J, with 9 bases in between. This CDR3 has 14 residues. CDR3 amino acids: CATSRDPGAYGYTF. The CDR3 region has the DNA TGTGCCACCAGCAGAGATCCAGGGGCCTATGGCTACACCTTC.

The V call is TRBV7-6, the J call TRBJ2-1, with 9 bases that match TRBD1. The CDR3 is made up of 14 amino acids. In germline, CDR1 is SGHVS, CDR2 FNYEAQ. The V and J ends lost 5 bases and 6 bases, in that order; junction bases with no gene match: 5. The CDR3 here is CASSPGQGGNEQFF. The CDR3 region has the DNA TGTGCCAGCAGCCCGGGACAGGGTGGCAATGAGCAGTTCTTC. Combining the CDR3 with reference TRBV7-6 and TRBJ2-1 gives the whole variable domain GAGVSQSPRYKVTKRGQDVALRCDPISGHVSLYWYRQALGQGPEFLTYFNYEAQQDKSGLPNDRFSAERPEGSISTLTIQRTEQRDSAMYRCASSPGQGGNEQFFGPGTRLTVL.

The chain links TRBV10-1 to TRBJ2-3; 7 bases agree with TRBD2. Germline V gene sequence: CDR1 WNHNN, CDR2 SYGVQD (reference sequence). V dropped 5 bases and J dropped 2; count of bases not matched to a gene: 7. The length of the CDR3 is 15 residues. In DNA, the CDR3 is TGCGCCAGCAGTCCTAGCGGACGGGCCACAGATACGCAGTATTTT. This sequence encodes CASSPSGRATDTQYF.

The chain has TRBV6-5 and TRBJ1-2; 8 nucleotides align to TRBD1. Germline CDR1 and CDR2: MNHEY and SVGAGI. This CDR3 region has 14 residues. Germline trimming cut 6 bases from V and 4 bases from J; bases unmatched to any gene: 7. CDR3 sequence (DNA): TGTGCCAGCAGCTCCGGGACAGGCGCCTATGGCTACACCTTC. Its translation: CASSSGTGAYGYTF.

The DNA of the CDR3 is TGTGCCAGCAGTTTTGCCGGGATTACATCCTACGAGCAGTACTTC. Its protein product is CASSFAGITSYEQYF. The chain has TRBV28 and TRBJ2-7; possible D gene TRBD2, 5 bases. CDR3 length equals 15 residues. Germline V gives CDR1 MDHEN, CDR2 SYDVKM. V lost 3 bases, J lost 1 base, and 13 bases lay in between.

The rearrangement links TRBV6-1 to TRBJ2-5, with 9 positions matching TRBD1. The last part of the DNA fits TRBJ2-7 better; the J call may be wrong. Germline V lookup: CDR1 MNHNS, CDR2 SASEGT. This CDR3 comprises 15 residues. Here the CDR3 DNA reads TGTGCCAGCAGTCCGGACCGGGACAGGGCCTACGAGCAGTACTTC. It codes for CASSPDRDRAYEQYF.